This record concerns one T cell receptor beta chain sequence. Only in-frame clones appear in the TCRdb table, and some are missing; sequencing was by immunoSEQ multiplex PCR. The data show about 360,000 clones, 88% seen once. The CDR3 spans 13 residues. The germline CDR1 and CDR2 sequences are LGHDT and YNNKEL (reference sequence). The V and J ends lost 7 bases and 3 bases, in that order; junction bases with no gene match: 4. This entry is derived from a study of blood T cell repertoires in COVID-19. At the level of the study: There were acute and convalescent COVID-19 samples, and they came from the United States, Italy and Spain.

Specimen: PBMCs or T cells enriched from blood (not recorded which). The chain joins TRBV3-1 (or the pseudogene TRBV3-2) to TRBJ2-3; 7 nucleotides agree with TRBD2. The TCR originated in a woman aged 40 to 50 with acute COVID-19. CDR3 sequence: CASKASGTDTQYF. The DNA for the CDR3 is TGTGCCAGCAAGGCTAGCGGAACAGATACGCAGTATTTT.